Listed below are T cell receptor beta chains from one sample, sequenced in a study of technical replicates of blood from a few donors. The data were produced by immunoSEQ multiplex PCR, yet TCRdb's version contains in-frame clones alone and is incomplete. Among tens of thousands of clones, approximately 94% were seen once, and the ten largest hold about 0.4%. The source material was T cells isolated from PBMCs. The receptors were gathered from a human donor in good health. CDR3s include the opening cysteine and the closing phenylalanine or tryptophan. Each record gives: J gene, D gene, clone size, V gene, CDR3 DNA, CDR3 protein. D genes are given only for firm matches. Where a row states a size, it is once, few, many or the class of an expanded clone; other rows omit it.

>TRBJ1-1|-|-|TRBV12-2
TGTGCAAGTCGCTTAGGACAGGGGGCTAACGAAGCTTTCTTT
CASRLGQGANEAFF
>TRBJ2-2|TRBD1|-|TRBV7-8
TGTGCCAGCAGCCCAAACAGGGGGTTGGACACCGGGGAGCTGTTTTTT
CASSPNRGLDTGELFF
>TRBJ2-1|-|-|TRBV5-8
TGTGCCAGCAGCTTATCTCAGGGTCGGTGGAATGAGCAGTTCTTC
CASSLSQGRWNEQFF
>TRBJ1-5|-|-|TRBV27
TGTGCCAGCAGGGCCGTGTATAGCAATCAGCCCCAGCATTTT
CASRAVYSNQPQHF
>TRBJ2-1|TRBD2|-|TRBV11-2
TGTGCCAGCAGCTTACTAGCGGGAGGTCCTAATGAGCAGTTCTTC
CASSLLAGGPNEQFF
>TRBJ1-1|-|once|TRBV5-1
TGCGCCAGCAGCTTGATGGCAGGGCTGAACACTGAAGCTTTCTTT
CASSLMAGLNTEAFF
>TRBJ1-4|TRBD1|-|TRBV19
TGTGCCAGTAGTATGAGTGGACAGGGCTCTGAAAAACTGTTTTTT
CASSMSGQGSEKLFF
>TRBJ2-5|TRBD1|-|TRBV4-3
TGCGCCAGCAGCCCCAGGGGACAGGGAGAAGAGACCCAGTACTTC
CASSPRGQGEETQYF
>TRBJ1-1|-|-|TRBV19
TGTGCCAGTAGTATTAGGACACTGAACACTGAAGCTTTCTTT
CASSIRTLNTEAFF
>TRBJ1-5|TRBD1|-|TRBV2
TGTGCCAGCAGGGGACAGGGGAGCGCTCAGCCCCAGCATTTT
CASRGQGSAQPQHF
>TRBJ1-4|-|once|TRBV9
TGTGCCAGCAGCGTAGAAGGGAGGGAACTGTTTTTT
CASSVEGRELFF
>TRBJ1-1|TRBD1|-|TRBV29-1
TGCAGCGTGAGGGACAGCATGAACACTGAAGCTTTCTTT
CSVRDSMNTEAFF
>TRBJ1-3|TRBD1|-|TRBV4-1
TGCGCCAGCAGCCGACAGGGCACCTCTGGAAACACCATATATTTT
CASSRQGTSGNTIYF
>TRBJ2-7|-|-|TRBV28
TGTGCCAGCAGCTCTAGCCGCGAGCAGTACTTC
CASSSSREQYF
>TRBJ2-7|TRBD2|-|TRBV6-5
TGTGCCAGCACCCCTAGCGGGGAGCTGTACGAGCAGTACTTC
CASTPSGELYEQYF
>TRBJ2-1|TRBD1|-|TRBV29-1
TGCAGCGTTGAAGATAACAGGGGGCGACCATGGGGGTTTTACAATGAGCAGTTCTTC
CSVEDNRGRPWGFYNEQFF
>TRBJ2-5|TRBD2|-|TRBV7-9
TGTGCCAGCAGGCCTCATTTAGCGGGAGGGCCGTTTGAGACCCAGTACTTC
CASRPHLAGGPFETQYF
>TRBJ2-3|-|-|TRBV20-1
TGCAGTGCTCCCGGGACAGATACGCAGTATTTT
CSAPGTDTQYF
>TRBJ2-3|-|-|TRBV7-6
TGTGCCAGCATCCCTGGCGGAAGGAGCACAGATACGCAGTATTTT
CASIPGGRSTDTQYF
>TRBJ2-7|-|-|TRBV13
TGTGCCAGCAGCCCCATGGGGGCTATCTCCGAGCAGTACTTC
CASSPMGAISEQYF
>TRBJ2-4|-|-|TRBV9
TGTGCCAGCAGCGTAGAAGGGCAGGGTAGAGACATTCAGTACTTC
CASSVEGQGRDIQYF
>TRBJ1-5|TRBD1|-|TRBV29-1
TGCAGCGCCGGGACAGGGCAGAATCAGCCCCAGCATTTT
CSAGTGQNQPQHF
>TRBJ2-5|-|-|TRBV5-1
TGCGCCAGCAGCTTGAATCCGGGGGTTAGGGAGACCCAGTACTTC
CASSLNPGVRETQYF
>TRBJ1-5|-|-|TRBV6-6
TGTGCCAGCAGTCCCCCACAGCAGCCCCAGCATTTT
CASSPPQQPQHF
>TRBJ1-2|-|once|TRBV28
TGTGCCAGCAGTTTGGACAAGAACTATGGCTACACCTTC
CASSLDKNYGYTF
>TRBJ2-2|TRBD2|once|TRBV4-2
TGTGCCAGCAGCCAGGATAGCGGGAGAAACACCGGGGAGCTGTTTTTT
CASSQDSGRNTGELFF